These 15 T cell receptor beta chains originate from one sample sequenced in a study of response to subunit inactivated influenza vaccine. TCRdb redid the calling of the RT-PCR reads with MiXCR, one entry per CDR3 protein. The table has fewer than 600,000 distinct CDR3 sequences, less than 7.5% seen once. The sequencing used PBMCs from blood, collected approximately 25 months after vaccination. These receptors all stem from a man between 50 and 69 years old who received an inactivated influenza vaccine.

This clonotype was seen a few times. The CDR3 sequence is CASSVEADSPLHF. CDR3 nucleotide sequence: TGTGCCAGCAGTGTCGAAGCGGATTCACCCCTCCACTTT. The chain has TRBV2 and TRBJ1-6, with D unclear. CDR3 length equals 13 residues. From germline, CDR1 is SNHLY and CDR2 FYNNEI. Trimming stripped 4 bases from V and 8 bases from J, with 9 bases between.

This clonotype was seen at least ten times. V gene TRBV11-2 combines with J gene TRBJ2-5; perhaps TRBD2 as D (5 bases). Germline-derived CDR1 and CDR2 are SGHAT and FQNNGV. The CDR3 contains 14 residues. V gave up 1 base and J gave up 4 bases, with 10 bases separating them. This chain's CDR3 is CASSLGFSGETQYF. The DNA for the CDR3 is TGTGCCAGCAGCTTAGGGTTCAGCGGAGAGACCCAGTACTTC.

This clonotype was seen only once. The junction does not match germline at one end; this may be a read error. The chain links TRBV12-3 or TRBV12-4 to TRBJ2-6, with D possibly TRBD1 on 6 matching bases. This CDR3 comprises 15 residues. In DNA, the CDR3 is TGTGCCAGCAGTTTCACTCTCGCAGGGGCCAACATCCTGACTTTC. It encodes CASSFTLAGANILTF.

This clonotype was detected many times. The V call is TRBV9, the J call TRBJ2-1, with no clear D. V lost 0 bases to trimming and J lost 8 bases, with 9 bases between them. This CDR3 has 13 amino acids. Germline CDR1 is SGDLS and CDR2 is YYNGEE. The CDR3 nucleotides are TGTGCCAGCAGCGTAGAGCTGGCTTATGAGCAGTTCTTC. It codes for CASSVELAYEQFF. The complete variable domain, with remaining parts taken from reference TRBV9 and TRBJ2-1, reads DSGVTQTPKHLITATGQRVTLRCSPRSGDLSVYWYQQSLDQGLQFLIQYYNGEERAKGNILERFSAQQFPDLHSELNLSSLELGDSALYFCASSVELAYEQFFGPGTRLTVL.

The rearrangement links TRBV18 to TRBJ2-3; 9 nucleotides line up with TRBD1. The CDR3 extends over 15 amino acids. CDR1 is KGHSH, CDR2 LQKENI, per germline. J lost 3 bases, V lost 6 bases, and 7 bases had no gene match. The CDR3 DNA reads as TGTGCCAGCTCGTCCGGGACAGGGTGGACAGATACGCAGTATTTT. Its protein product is CASSSGTGWTDTQYF.

The CDR3 here is CASSPPELAEIEETQYF. Written as DNA, the CDR3 is TGTGCCAGCAGTCCTCCTGAACTAGCGGAGATAGAAGAGACCCAGTACTTC. J is TRBJ2-5 and V is TRBV2, with 8 bases fitting TRBD2. After removal of 5 bases from V and 3 bases from J, the junction contained 14 bases not matched to a gene. Looked up from germline, CDR1 is SNHLY and CDR2 is FYNNEI. CDR3 length equals 17 residues.

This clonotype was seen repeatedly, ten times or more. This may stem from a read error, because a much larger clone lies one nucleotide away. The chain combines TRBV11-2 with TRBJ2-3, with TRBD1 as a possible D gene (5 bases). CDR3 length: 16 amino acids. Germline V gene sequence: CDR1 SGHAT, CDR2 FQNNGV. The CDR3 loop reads CASNLWGSSSTDTQYF. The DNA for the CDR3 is TGTGCCAGCAACTTATGGGGCAGCTCTAGCACAGATACGCAGTATTTT.

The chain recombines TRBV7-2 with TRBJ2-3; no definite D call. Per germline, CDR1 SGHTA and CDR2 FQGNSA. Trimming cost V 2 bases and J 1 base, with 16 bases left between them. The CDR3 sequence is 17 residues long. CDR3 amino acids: CASSLKAVGYGTDTQYF. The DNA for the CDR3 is TGTGCCAGCAGCTTAAAGGCGGTGGGCTATGGCACAGATACGCAGTATTTT.

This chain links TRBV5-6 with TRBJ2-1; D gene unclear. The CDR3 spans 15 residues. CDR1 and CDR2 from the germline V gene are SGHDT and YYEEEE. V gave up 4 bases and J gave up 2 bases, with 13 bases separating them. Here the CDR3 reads CASSPGRTAYNEQFF. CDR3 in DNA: TGTGCCAGCAGCCCGGGTAGGACGGCCTACAATGAGCAGTTCTTC.

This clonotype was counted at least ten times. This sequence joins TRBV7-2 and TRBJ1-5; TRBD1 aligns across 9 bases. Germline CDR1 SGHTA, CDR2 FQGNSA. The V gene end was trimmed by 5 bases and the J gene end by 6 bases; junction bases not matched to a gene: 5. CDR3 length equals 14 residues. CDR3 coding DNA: TGTGCCAGCAGCACCAGACAGGGGGGTCAGCCCCAGCATTTT. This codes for CASSTRQGGQPQHF.

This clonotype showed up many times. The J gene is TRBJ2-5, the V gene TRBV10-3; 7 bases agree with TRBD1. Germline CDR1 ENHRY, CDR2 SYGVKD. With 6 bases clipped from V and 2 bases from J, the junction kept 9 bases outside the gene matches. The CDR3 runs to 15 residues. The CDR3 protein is CAIRKKQGPQETQYF. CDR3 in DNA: TGTGCCATCAGGAAGAAACAGGGGCCACAAGAGACCCAGTACTTC.

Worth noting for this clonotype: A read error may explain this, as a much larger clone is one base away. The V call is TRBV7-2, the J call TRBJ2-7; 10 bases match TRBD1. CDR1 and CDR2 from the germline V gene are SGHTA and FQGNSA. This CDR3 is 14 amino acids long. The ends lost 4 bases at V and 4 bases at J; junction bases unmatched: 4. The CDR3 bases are TGTGCCAGCAGCTCCGGGACAGGGGAATACGAGCAGTACTTC. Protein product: CASSSGTGEYEQYF.

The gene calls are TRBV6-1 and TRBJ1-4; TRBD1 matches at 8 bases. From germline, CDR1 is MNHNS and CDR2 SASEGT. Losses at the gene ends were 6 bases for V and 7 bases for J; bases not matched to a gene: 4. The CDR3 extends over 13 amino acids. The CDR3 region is CASSGTGGEKLFF. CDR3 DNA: TGTGCCAGCAGCGGGACAGGAGGTGAAAAACTGTTTTTT.

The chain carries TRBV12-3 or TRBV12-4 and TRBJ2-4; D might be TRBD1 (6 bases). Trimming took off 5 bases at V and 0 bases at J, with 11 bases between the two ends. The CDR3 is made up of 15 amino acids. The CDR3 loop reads CASSGQGIAKNIQYF. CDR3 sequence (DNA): TGTGCCAGCAGTGGGCAGGGGATAGCCAAAAACATTCAGTACTTC.

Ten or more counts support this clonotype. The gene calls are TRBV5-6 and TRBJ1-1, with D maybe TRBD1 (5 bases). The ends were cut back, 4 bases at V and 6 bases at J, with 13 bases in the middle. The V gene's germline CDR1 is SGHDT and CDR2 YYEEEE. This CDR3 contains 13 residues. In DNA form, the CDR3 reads TGTGCCAGCAGCGCTCCCAGGGTCCCTGAAGCTTTCTTT. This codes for CASSAPRVPEAFF.